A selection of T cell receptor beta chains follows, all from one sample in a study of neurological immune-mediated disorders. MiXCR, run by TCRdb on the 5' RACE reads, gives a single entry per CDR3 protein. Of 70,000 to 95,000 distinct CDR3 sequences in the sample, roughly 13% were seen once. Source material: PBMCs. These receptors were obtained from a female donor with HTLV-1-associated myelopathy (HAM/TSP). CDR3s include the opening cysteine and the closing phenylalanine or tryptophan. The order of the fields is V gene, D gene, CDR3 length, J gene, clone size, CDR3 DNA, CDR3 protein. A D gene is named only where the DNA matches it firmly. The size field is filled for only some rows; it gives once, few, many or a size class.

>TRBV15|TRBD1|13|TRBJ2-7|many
TGTGCCACCAGCATTCGGGACAGCCTCGAGCAGTACTTC
CATSIRDSLEQYF
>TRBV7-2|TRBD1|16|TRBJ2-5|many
TGTGCCAGCAGGCAACCGGGACAGGGGGCGGGAGAGACCCAGTACTTC
CASRQPGQGAGETQYF
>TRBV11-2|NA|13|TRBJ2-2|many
TGTGCCAGCAGCTTGACTCGGGCCGGGGAGCTGTTTTTT
CASSLTRAGELFF
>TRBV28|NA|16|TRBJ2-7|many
TGTGCCAGCACCGGCCCCCCGGGGAGAGGGACCTACGAGCAGTACTTC
CASTGPPGRGTYEQYF
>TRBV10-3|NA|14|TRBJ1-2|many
TGTGCCATCAGTGAGTCGAGCGGCAGTTCAGGCTACACCTTC
CAISESSGSSGYTF
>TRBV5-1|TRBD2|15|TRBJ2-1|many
TGCGCCAGCAGCTTCCAAGCGGGGGCCTACAATGAGCAGTTCTTC
CASSFQAGAYNEQFF
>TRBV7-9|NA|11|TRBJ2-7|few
TGTGCCAGCACCACAGCATACGAGCAGTACTTC
CASTTAYEQYF
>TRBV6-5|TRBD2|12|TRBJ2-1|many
TGTGCCAGCAGAGAAGGTAGCGGGGTGCAGTTCTTC
CASREGSGVQFF
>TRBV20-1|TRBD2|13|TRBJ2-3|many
TGCAGTGCGATCGGACTAGGTACAGATACGCAGTATTTT
CSAIGLGTDTQYF
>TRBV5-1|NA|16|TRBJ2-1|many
TGCGCCAGCAGCCCCGGGGGCGCGGAGTCCTACAATGAGCAGTTCTTC
CASSPGGAESYNEQFF
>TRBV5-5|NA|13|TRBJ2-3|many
TGTGCCAGCAGCTTGACCGCGGGGGATACGCAGTATTTT
CASSLTAGDTQYF
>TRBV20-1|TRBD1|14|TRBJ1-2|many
TGCAGTGCTAGAGACCCACAGGGGGCCCATGGCTACACCTTC
CSARDPQGAHGYTF
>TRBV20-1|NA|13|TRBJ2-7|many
TGCAGTGTCTTAAGCGCGGTGACCGACGAGCAGTACTTC
CSVLSAVTDEQYF
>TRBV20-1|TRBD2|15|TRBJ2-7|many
TGCAGTGCTAGCGTCAAGCGGGGGGCCCTCTACGAGCAGTACTTC
CSASVKRGALYEQYF
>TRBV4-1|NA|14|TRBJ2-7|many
TGCGCCAGCAGCCAGTCTTTATGGACGGGGGAGCAGTACTTC
CASSQSLWTGEQYF
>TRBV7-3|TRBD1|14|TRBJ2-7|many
TGTGCCAGCAGCTCCCAGGGACAGGGGTCCGAGCAGTACTTC
CASSSQGQGSEQYF
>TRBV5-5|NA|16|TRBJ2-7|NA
TGTGCCAGCAGCTTTCCCGGTGGAACAGGAGGTAACGAGCAGTACTTC
CASSFPGGTGGNEQYF
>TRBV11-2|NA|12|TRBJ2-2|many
TGTGCCCTCTCCAGTCTCACCGGGGAGCTGTTTTTT
CALSSLTGELFF
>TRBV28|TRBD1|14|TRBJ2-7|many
TGTGCCAGCAGCTCCGGACAGGGAACGGGTGAGCAGTACTTC
CASSSGQGTGEQYF
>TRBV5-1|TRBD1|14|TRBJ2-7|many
TGCGCCAGCAGCGAGGACAGGGCTTCCTACGAGCAGTACTTC
CASSEDRASYEQYF
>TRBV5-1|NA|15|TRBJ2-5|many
TGCGCCAGCAGCTTAGGCCAGGGTGGCGCGGAGACCCAGTACTTC
CASSLGQGGAETQYF
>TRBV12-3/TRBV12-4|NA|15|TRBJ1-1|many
TGTGCCAGCAGCAAGGCGGGGACCATGAACACTGAAGCTTTCTTT
CASSKAGTMNTEAFF
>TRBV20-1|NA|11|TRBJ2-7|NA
TGCAGTGCCAAGAGAGGGAGCGAGCAGTACTTC
CSAKRGSEQYF
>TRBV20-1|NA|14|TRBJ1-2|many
TGCAGTGCTATTAATGCAGGGTCCCACTATGGCTACACCTTC
CSAINAGSHYGYTF
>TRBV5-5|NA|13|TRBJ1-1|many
TGTGCCAGCAGCTTCGCCCACGGCACTGAAGCTTTCTTT
CASSFAHGTEAFF
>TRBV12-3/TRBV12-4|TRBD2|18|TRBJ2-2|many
TGTGCCAGCAGTTTAAGTAGCGGGGGGGCTTGGAACACCGGGGAGCTGTTTTTT
CASSLSSGGAWNTGELFF
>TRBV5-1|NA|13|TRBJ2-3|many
TGCGCCAGCAGCTTCGGGGAAACAGATACGCAGTATTTT
CASSFGETDTQYF
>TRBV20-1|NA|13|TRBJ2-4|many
TGCAGTGCTACAGTGACGGTGGGAGTCATTCAGTACTTC
CSATVTVGVIQYF
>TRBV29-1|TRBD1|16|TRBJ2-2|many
TGCAGCTTTCAGAACGGGGGACAGGGATGGACCGGGGAGCTGTTTTTT
CSFQNGGQGWTGELFF
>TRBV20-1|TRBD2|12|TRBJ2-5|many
TGCAGTGCTCAGCGGGGCGGTGAGACCCAGTACTTC
CSAQRGGETQYF
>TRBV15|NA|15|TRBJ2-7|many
TGTGCCACCAGCAGCGGGGGTTTAAGCTCCTACGAGCAGTACTTC
CATSSGGLSSYEQYF
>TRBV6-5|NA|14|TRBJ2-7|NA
TGTGCCAGCAGTTACTCCCTAGAAGGGGTCGAGCAGTACTTC
CASSYSLEGVEQYF
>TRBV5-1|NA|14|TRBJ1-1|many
TGCGCCAGCAGCACCGGACACCAGAGCACTGAAGCTTTCTTT
CASSTGHQSTEAFF
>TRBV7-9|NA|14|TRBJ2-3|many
TGTGCCAGCAGCTCACAGGGTCGCACAGATACGCAGTATTTT
CASSSQGRTDTQYF
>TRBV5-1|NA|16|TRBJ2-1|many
TGCGCCAGCAGCTTACAGGGGAACGGCGGGGGGAATGAGCAGTTCTTC
CASSLQGNGGGNEQFF
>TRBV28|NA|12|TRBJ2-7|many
TGTGCCAGCACCGAAGGCAGCAACGAGCAGTACTTC
CASTEGSNEQYF
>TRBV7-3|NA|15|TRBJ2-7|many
TGTGCCAGCAGCTTAAAGTCAGGGGCTGACTACGAGCAGTACTTC
CASSLKSGADYEQYF
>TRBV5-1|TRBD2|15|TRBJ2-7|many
TGCGCCAGCAGCTTAAGAGCGGGGGAGTCCTACGAGCAGTACTTC
CASSLRAGESYEQYF
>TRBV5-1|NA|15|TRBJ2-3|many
TGCGCCAGCAGCTTGGTTGGCGGAAGCACAGATACGCAGTATTTT
CASSLVGGSTDTQYF
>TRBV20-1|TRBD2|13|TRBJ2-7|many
TGCAGTGCTAGAGGCGGGGGGGTCTACGAGCAGTACTTC
CSARGGGVYEQYF
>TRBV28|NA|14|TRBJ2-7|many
TGTGCCAGCACAGACAGAGCAGATCATTACGAGCAGTACTTC
CASTDRADHYEQYF
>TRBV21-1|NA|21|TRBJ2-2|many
TGTGCCAGCAGCAAGCTCGTACTAGCGGGAGGATCGATTAGAGCCACCGGGGAGCTGTTTTTT
CASSKLVLAGGSIRATGELFF
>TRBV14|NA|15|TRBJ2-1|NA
TGTGCCAGCAGCTCATTGGGGGGGGGCCTCAATGAGCAGTTCTTC
CASSSLGGGLNEQFF
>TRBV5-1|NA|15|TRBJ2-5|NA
TGCGCCAGCAGCTTCCGGGGGACCCTAAGTGAGACCCAGTACTTC
CASSFRGTLSETQYF
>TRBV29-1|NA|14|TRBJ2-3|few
TGCAGCGGCCTCCCGAGGGGTCGCACAGATACGCAGTATTTT
CSGLPRGRTDTQYF
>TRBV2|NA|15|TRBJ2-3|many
TGTGCCAGCAGTGATGGACAGATACGCACAGATACGCAGTATTTT
CASSDGQIRTDTQYF
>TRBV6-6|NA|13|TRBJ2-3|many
TGTGCCAGCAGTCCCATCTCGGGGGATACGCAGTATTTT
CASSPISGDTQYF
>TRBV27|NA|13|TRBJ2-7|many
TGTGCCAGCAGTTTAGAGAGATCCTACGAGCAGTACTTC
CASSLERSYEQYF
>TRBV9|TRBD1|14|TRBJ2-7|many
TGTGCCAGCAGCGTAGCCAACAGGGGATACGAGCAGTACTTC
CASSVANRGYEQYF
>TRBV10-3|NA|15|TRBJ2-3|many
TGTGCCATCAGTGAGTCCGGGCGGGGCACAGATACGCAGTATTTT
CAISESGRGTDTQYF
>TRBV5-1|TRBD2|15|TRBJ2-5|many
TGCGCCAGCAGCTTGGCCGGGACTACCGAAGAGACCCAGTACTTC
CASSLAGTTEETQYF
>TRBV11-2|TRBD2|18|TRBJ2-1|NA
TGTGCCAGCAGCTTTTCTAGCGGGGGCCGTTACTCCTACAATGAGCAGTTCTTC
CASSFSSGGRYSYNEQFF
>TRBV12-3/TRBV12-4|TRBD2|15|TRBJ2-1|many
TGTGCCAGCAGTTTTGGAGCGGGGGGGCCCAATGAGCAGTTCTTC
CASSFGAGGPNEQFF